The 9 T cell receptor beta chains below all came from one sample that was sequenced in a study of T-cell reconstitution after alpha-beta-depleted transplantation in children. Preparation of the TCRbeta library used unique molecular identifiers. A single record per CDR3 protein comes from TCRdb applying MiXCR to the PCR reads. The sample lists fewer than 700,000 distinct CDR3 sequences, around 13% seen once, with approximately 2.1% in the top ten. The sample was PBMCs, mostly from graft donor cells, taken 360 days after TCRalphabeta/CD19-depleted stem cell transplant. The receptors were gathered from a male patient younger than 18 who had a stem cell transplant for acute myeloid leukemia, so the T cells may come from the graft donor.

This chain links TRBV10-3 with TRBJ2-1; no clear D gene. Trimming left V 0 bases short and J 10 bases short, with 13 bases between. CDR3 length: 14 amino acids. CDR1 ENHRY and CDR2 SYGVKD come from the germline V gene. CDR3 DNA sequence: TGTGCCATCAGTGAGTCAGGCCCTGGCGAGGAGCAGTTCTTC. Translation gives CAISESGPGEEQFF.

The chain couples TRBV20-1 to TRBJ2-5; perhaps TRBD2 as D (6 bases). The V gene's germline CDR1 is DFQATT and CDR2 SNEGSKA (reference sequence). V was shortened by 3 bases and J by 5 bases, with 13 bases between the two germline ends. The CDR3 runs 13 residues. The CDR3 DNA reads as TGCAGTGCTAGCGCCTATCGGGGGGAGACCCAGTACTTC. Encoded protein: CSASAYRGETQYF.

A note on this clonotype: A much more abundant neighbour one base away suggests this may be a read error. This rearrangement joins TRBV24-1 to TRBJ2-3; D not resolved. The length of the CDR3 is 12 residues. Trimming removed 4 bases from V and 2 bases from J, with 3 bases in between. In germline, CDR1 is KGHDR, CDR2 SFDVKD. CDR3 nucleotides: TGTGCCACCAGTGAGATCACAGATACGCAGTATTTT. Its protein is CATSEITDTQYF.

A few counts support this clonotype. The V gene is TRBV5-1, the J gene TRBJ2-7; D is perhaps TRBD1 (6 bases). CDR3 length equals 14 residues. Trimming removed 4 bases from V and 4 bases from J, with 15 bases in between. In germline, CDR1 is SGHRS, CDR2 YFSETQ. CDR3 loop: CASSDSGVVYEQYF. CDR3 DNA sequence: TGCGCCAGCAGCGATTCAGGGGTGGTATACGAGCAGTACTTC.

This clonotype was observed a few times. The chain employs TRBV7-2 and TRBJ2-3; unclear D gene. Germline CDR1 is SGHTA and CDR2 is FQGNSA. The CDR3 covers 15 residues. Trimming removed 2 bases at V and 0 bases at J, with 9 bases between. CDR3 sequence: CASSLRVSSTDTQYF. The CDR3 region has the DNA TGTGCCAGCAGCTTACGGGTATCTAGCACAGATACGCAGTATTTT.

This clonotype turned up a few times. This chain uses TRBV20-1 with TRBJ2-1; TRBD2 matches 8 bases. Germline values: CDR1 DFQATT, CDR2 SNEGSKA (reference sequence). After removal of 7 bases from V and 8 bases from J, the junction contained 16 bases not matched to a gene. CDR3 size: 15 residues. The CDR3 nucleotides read TGCAGTGTTACGCCGGGACTAGGAGGTGGGGATGAGCAGTTCTTC. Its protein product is CSVTPGLGGGDEQFF.

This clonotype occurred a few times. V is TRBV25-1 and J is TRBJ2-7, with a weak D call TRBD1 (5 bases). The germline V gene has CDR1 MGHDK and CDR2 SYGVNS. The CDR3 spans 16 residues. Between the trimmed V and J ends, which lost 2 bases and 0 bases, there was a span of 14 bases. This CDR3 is CASSERDRLFSYEQYF. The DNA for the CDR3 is TGTGCCAGCAGTGAACGAGACAGACTTTTCTCCTACGAGCAGTACTTC.

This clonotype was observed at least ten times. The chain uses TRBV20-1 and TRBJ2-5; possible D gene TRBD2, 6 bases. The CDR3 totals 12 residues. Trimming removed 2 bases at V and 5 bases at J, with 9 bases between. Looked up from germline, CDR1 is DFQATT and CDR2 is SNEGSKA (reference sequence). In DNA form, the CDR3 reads TGCAGTGCTAGAAGACTAGGGGAGACCCAGTACTTC. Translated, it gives CSARRLGETQYF.

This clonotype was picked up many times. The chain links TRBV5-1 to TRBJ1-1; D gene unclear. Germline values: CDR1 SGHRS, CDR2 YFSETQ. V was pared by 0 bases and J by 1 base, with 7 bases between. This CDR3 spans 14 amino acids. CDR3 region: CASSLGLTNTEAFF. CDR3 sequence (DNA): TGCGCCAGCAGCTTGGGTCTGACGAACACTGAAGCTTTCTTT.